These 21 T cell receptor beta chains were sequenced from one sample in a study of CD8 T cells in Susac syndrome. The authors reverse transcribed roughly 0.5 to 1 ug RNA with random hexamers. TCRdb reprocessed the immunoSEQ multiplex PCR reads with MiXCR, giving one entry per CDR3 protein. The sample gives approximately 180,000 distinct CDR3 sequences, almost 96% of which show up once; roughly 0.095% is in the top ten. The sample taken for sequencing was CD4+ T cells from PBMCs. Source of these receptors: a human donor with multiple sclerosis.

The V call is TRBV4-3, the J call TRBJ2-5; the D gene is possibly TRBD1 (6 bases). Trimming removed 0 bases at V and 4 bases at J, with 9 bases between. Germline assignment: CDR1 LGHNA and CDR2 YSLEER. This CDR3 is built from 14 residues. The DNA for the CDR3 is TGCGCCAGCAGCCAAGATGGGGGCACAGAGACCCAGTACTTC. This translates into CASSQDGGTETQYF.

The V and J genes are TRBV30 and TRBJ1-5; the D is unclear. CDR1 is GTSNPN and CDR2 is SVGIG in the germline V gene (reference sequence). V lost 2 bases and J 5 bases, leaving 10 bases between the germline ends. The CDR3 length is 13 residues. The CDR3 loop is CAWSRAEDQPQHF. As DNA, the CDR3 is TGTGCCTGGAGTCGGGCCGAAGATCAGCCCCAGCATTTT.

V usage is TRBV5-4 and J usage is TRBJ2-5; no clear D gene. This CDR3 spans 13 amino acids. Per germline, CDR1 SGHNT and CDR2 YYREEE (reference sequence). V lost 4 bases to trimming and J lost 1 base, with 8 bases between them. DNA for the CDR3: TGTGCCAGCAGCCGGATCGGCCAAGAGACCCAGTACTTC. Encoded protein: CASSRIGQETQYF.

The rearrangement joins TRBV29-1 to TRBJ2-3; 8 nucleotides match TRBD2. CDR1 SQVTM and CDR2 ANQGSEA come from the germline V gene. The CDR3 extends over 14 amino acids. V lost 6 bases and J lost 7; bases outside the gene matches: 12. The CDR3 loop is CSVRPGTSANTQYF. CDR3 bases: TGCAGCGTCCGCCCCGGGACTAGTGCAAATACGCAGTATTTT.

CDR3 protein: CASSYRGVIAKNIQYF. The CDR3 coding sequence is TGTGCCAGCAGTTACCGAGGGGTAATAGCCAAAAACATTCAGTACTTC. This chain links TRBV6-2 or TRBV6-3 with TRBJ2-4, with D possibly called TRBD1 or TRBD2 (5 bases each). The CDR3 consists of 16 residues. The V gene's germline CDR1 is MNHEY and CDR2 SVGEGT. The germline V and J ends were trimmed by 2 bases and 0 bases, with 11 bases remaining between them.

The chain uses TRBV20-1 and TRBJ1-2, with 9 nucleotides matching TRBD1. Looked up from germline, CDR1 is DFQATT and CDR2 is SNEGSKA (reference sequence). After removal of 5 bases from V and 5 bases from J, the junction contained 15 bases not matched to a gene. This CDR3 has 16 residues. CDR3 loop: CSARRRPGTGKYGYTF. The CDR3 DNA sequence: TGCAGTGCTCGACGAAGGCCCGGGACAGGGAAGTATGGCTACACCTTC.

The V gene is TRBV29-1, the J gene TRBJ2-7, with TRBD1 identical over 8 bases. J lost 5 bases, V lost 6 bases, and 9 bases had no gene match. The germline CDR1 and CDR2 sequences are SQVTM and ANQGSEA. The CDR3 has 13 amino acids. Here the CDR3 reads CSVTDRVVHEQYF. The CDR3 DNA sequence: TGCAGCGTCACGGACAGGGTGGTCCACGAGCAGTACTTC.

The rearrangement uses TRBV9 and TRBJ2-3, with 7 bases fitting TRBD1. V dropped 4 bases and J dropped 0; count of bases not matched to a gene: 8. The length of the CDR3 is 16 residues. From germline, CDR1 is SGDLS and CDR2 YYNGEE. This CDR3 is CASSQGGITSTDTQYF. CDR3 bases: TGTGCCAGCAGCCAAGGGGGCATAACTAGCACAGATACGCAGTATTTT.

The J gene is TRBJ2-1, the V gene TRBV30; the D gene is possibly TRBD2 (5 bases). Germline loops: CDR1 GTSNPN, CDR2 SVGIG (reference sequence). The CDR3 has 13 amino acids. CDR3 nucleotide sequence: TGTGGGACCCCCAGTAGGACTGAAAATGAGCAGTTCTTC. Encoded protein: CGTPSRTENEQFF.

J is TRBJ1-2 and V is TRBV12-3 or TRBV12-4, with D possibly being TRBD1 (6 bases). Trimming removed 10 bases from V and 8 bases from J, with 20 bases in between. The CDR3 runs to 13 residues. The CDR3 DNA follows: TGTGCCACCCTTAGGGGGAGGACTAGGGGCTACACCTTC. Translated: CATLRGRTRGYTF.

This chain links TRBV19 with TRBJ2-5; 8 bases match TRBD1. This CDR3 has 14 residues. With V trimmed by 7 bases and J by 5 bases, 9 bases remained unmatched. Germline CDR1 LNHDA, CDR2 SQIVND (reference sequence). CDR3 region: CASKTQGAVETQYF. The CDR3, as DNA: TGTGCCAGTAAGACCCAGGGGGCTGTGGAGACCCAGTACTTC.

The chain joins TRBV20-1 to TRBJ2-6, with 7 bases fitting TRBD2. Per the germline V gene, CDR1 is DFQATT and CDR2 is SNEGSKA (reference sequence). The J segment lost 2 bases and the V segment lost 6 bases, leaving 13 bases of the junction unmatched. This CDR3 is built from 17 residues. The CDR3 loop is CSAPRGGALPGANVLTF. The CDR3 DNA reads TGCAGTGCCCCTCGGGGAGGGGCCCTCCCTGGGGCCAACGTCCTGACTTTC.

The CDR3 nucleotides are TGTGCCAGCAGCTTAGCGGGGAGGGGAGATACGCAGTATTTT. Its protein product is CASSLAGRGDTQYF. This chain links TRBV7-2 with TRBJ2-3; 7 positions match TRBD2. CDR3 length: 14 residues. Germline CDR1 SGHTA, CDR2 FQGNSA. The V and J ends lost 0 bases and 5 bases, in that order; junction bases with no gene match: 2. Variable domain in full (rest from reference TRBV7-2 and TRBJ2-3): GAGVSQSPSNKVTEKGKDVELRCDPISGHTALYWYRQSLGQGLEFLIYFQGNSAPDKSGLPSDRFSAERTGGSVSTLTIQRTQQEDSAVYLCASSLAGRGDTQYFGPGTRLTVL.

V usage is TRBV2 and J usage is TRBJ2-7; 9 nucleotides agree with TRBD1. Germline V CDR1 and CDR2: SNHLY, FYNNEI. After removal of 10 bases from V and 3 bases from J, the junction contained 10 bases not matched to a gene. This CDR3 contains 14 residues. The DNA of the CDR3 is TGTGCCACAGATCACAGGGGGCAAGGCTACGAGCAGTACTTC. This encodes CATDHRGQGYEQYF.

This clonotype was picked up one time. V gene TRBV30 combines with J gene TRBJ2-7, with a tentative D call TRBD1 (5 bases). In germline, CDR1 is GTSNPN, CDR2 SVGIG (reference sequence). The CDR3 contains 12 residues. Trimming pared 5 bases from V and 0 bases from J, leaving 8 bases between. This CDR3 reads CAWGAGSYEQYF. The CDR3, as DNA: TGTGCCTGGGGGGCAGGCTCCTACGAGCAGTACTTC.

This CDR3 reads CSVAQGSSYNEQFF. For the CDR3, the DNA is TGCAGCGTTGCTCAAGGGAGCTCCTACAATGAGCAGTTCTTC. V gene TRBV29-1 combines with J gene TRBJ2-1, with a weak D call TRBD2 (5 bases). Trimming removed 4 bases from V and 0 bases from J, with 10 bases in between. Germline CDR1 SQVTM, CDR2 ANQGSEA. The CDR3 extends over 14 amino acids.

This rearrangement joins TRBV20-1 to TRBJ2-5; 10 positions match TRBD2. Germline CDR1 is DFQATT and CDR2 is SNEGSKA (reference sequence). J lost 4 bases, V lost 5 bases, and 10 bases had no gene match. CDR3 length: 15 amino acids. The CDR3 DNA follows: TGCAGTGCTCTCTCCAGCGGGGGGGCTTTAGAGACCCAGTACTTC. It encodes CSALSSGGALETQYF.

This chain uses TRBV20-1 with TRBJ2-5; perhaps TRBD2 as D (6 bases). The germline CDR1 and CDR2 sequences are DFQATT and SNEGSKA (reference sequence). The V and J ends lost 6 bases and 2 bases respectively, with 13 bases between them. CDR3 length: 13 residues. The chain's CDR3 is CSARRGFQETQYF. Written as DNA, the CDR3 is TGCAGTGCCCGACGGGGGTTTCAAGAGACCCAGTACTTC.

This chain links TRBV18 with TRBJ1-1; D gene unclear. V was clipped by 2 bases and J by 0 bases, with 10 bases between them. This CDR3 spans 15 amino acids. In germline, CDR1 is KGHSH, CDR2 LQKENI. DNA for the CDR3: TGTGCCAGCTCACCAGAAGGGTGGCTGAACACTGAAGCTTTCTTT. Its protein product is CASSPEGWLNTEAFF.

The chain has TRBV20-1 and TRBJ2-7; tentative D call: TRBD2 (6 bases). Trimming cost V 3 bases and J 2 bases, with 11 bases left between them. The CDR3 contains 13 residues. In germline, CDR1 is DFQATT, CDR2 SNEGSKA (reference sequence). The CDR3: CSASGGQTYEQYF. The CDR3 coding sequence is TGCAGTGCTAGCGGGGGTCAGACCTACGAGCAGTACTTC.

V usage is TRBV20-1 and J usage is TRBJ1-2; D is ambiguous. V was shortened by 5 bases and J by 4 bases, with 11 bases between the two germline ends. CDR3 length equals 12 residues. CDR1 DFQATT and CDR2 SNEGSKA come from the germline V gene (reference sequence). CDR3 DNA: TGCAGTGCTTTCTCTATGGCCTATGGCTACACCTTC. Its translation: CSAFSMAYGYTF.